Ten or more counts support the clone carrying this TCR beta chain. The sample belongs to a study of tumor-infiltrating lymphocytes in primary liver carcinoma. Without any cell sorting, roughly 20-32 mg of bulk tissue yielded co-extracted RNA and DNA. V dropped 0 bases and J dropped 7; count of bases not matched to a gene: 3. This CDR3 has 15 residues. Germline CDR1 reads LGHNA; CDR2 reads YNFKEQ. Starting from about 0.5 ug of total RNA, TCR beta cDNA was produced with a primer in the constant region. Investigators got TCR beta libraries out of three nested multiplex PCR rounds, done with slightly modified ARM-PCR. For 10 cycles apiece, the opening two PCR rounds ran with TRBV1-TRBV30 forward primers and a C-beta reverse primer. TCRdb ran MiXCR on the multiplex PCR reads and lists one entry per CDR3 protein. Of 90,000 to 100,000 distinct CDR3 sequences detected, approximately 68% appear once; the ten largest clones hold around 8.8%.

The source is an older woman with primary liver carcinoma and hepatitis B virus infection. The chain has TRBV4-2 and TRBJ2-2, with 9 bases that match TRBD2. Sequencing used liver tumor tissue from sampling region 5. Subset of the sample: tumor region T5, tumor centre. CDR3 DNA sequence: TGTGCCAGCAGCCAAGACGAGCGGGAGGTCGGGGAGCTGTTTTTT. It encodes CASSQDEREVGELFF.